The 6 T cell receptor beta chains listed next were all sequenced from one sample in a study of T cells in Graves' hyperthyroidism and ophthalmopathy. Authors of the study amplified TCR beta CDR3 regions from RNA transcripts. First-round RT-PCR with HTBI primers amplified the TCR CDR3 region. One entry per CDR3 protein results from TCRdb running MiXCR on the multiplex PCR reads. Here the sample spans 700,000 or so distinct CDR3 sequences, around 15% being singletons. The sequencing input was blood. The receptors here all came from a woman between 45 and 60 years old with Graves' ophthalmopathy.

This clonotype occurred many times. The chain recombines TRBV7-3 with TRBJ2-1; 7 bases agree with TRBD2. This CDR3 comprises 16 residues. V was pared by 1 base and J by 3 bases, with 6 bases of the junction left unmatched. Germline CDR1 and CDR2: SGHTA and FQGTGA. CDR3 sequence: CASSLNSLADYNEQFF. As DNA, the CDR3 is TGTGCCAGCAGCTTAAACTCCCTAGCGGACTACAATGAGCAGTTCTTC.

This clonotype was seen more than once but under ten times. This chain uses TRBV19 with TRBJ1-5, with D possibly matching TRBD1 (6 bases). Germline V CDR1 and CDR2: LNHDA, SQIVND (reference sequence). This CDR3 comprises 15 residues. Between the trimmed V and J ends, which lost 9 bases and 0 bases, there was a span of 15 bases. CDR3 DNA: TGTGCCAGCCTGACAGGAGCTTATAGCAATCAGCCCCAGCATTTT. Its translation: CASLTGAYSNQPQHF.

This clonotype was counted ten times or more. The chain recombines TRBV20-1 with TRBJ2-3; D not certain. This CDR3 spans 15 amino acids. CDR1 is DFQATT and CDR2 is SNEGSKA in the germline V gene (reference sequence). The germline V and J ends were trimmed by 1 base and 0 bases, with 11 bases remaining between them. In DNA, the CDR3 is TGCAGTGCTAGAGGGCACGCCTCTAGCACAGATACGCAGTATTTT. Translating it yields CSARGHASSTDTQYF.

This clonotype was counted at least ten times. The CDR3 DNA sequence: TGCAGTGCTAGTGGGGGACTAGCGCGCAGCACAGATACGCAGTATTTT. Protein: CSASGGLARSTDTQYF. The chain couples TRBV20-1 to TRBJ2-3; 10 bases match TRBD2. CDR1 is DFQATT and CDR2 is SNEGSKA in the germline V gene (reference sequence). The length of the CDR3 is 16 residues. V gave up 3 bases and J gave up 0 bases; unmatched junction bases: 6.

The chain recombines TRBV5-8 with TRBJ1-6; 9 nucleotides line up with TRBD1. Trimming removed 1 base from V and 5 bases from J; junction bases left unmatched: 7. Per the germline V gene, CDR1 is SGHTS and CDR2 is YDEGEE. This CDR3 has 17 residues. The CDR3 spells CASSLYWTGEHNSPLHF. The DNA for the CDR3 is TGTGCCAGCAGCTTGTATTGGACAGGGGAGCATAATTCACCCCTCCACTTT.

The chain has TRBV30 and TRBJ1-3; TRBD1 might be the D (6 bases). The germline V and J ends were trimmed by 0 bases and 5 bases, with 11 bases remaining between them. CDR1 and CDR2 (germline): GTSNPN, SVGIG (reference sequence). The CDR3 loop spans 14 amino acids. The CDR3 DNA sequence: TGTGCCTGGAGTGTAACAGGACAGAGAAACACCATATATTTT. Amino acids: CAWSVTGQRNTIYF.